This T cell receptor beta chain is from a study of cytomegalovirus exposure and HLA in healthy donors. Study background: A data release that came early held approximately 85 million unique TCRs from HLA-typed donors.

A multiplex PCR was run with 60 Vbeta primers and 13 Jbeta primers. TCRdb's table, derived via immunoSEQ multiplex PCR, lists solely in-frame clones and lacks some. The sample consists of around 110,000 clones, around 77% of them appearing once. The junction had 6 bases not matched to a gene; V was cut back by 4 bases and J by 5 bases. This CDR3 comprises 16 residues. Notes on this clone: The antigen is not known.

General observations from the study: What TCR beta sequences reportedly achieved was accurate prediction of HLA-A and HLA-B alleles in most subjects.

Sequenced: PBMCs. The sequence derives from a man younger than 30 in good health and CMV-seronegative. The rearrangement uses TRBV23-1 and TRBJ2-1; the match to TRBD2 covers 12 bases. TRBV23-1 is identified as an open reading frame with a role that is uncertain. CDR3: CASSRSTSGGNNEQFF. The CDR3 DNA reads TGCGCCAGCAGTCGATCTACTAGCGGGGGGAACAATGAGCAGTTCTTC.